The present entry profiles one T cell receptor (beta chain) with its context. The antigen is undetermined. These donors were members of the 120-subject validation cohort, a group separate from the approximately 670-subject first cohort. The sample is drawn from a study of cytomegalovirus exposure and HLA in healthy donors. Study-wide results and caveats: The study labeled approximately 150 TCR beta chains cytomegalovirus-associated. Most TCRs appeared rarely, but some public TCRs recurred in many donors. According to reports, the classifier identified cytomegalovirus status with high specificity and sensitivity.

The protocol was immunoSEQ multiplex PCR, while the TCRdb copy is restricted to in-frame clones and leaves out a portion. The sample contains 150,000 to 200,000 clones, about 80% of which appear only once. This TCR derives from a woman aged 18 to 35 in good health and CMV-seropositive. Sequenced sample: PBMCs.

The CDR3 sequence is CATSRDRGNTEAFF. In nucleotides, the CDR3 is TGTGCCACCAGCAGAGACAGGGGGAACACTGAAGCTTTCTTT. The V gene is TRBV15, the J gene TRBJ1-1; TRBD1 is a possible D gene (6 bases). This CDR3 spans 14 amino acids. Trimming took off 0 bases at V and 1 base at J, with 6 bases between the two ends. The germline CDR1 and CDR2 sequences are LNHNV and YYDKDF (reference sequence).